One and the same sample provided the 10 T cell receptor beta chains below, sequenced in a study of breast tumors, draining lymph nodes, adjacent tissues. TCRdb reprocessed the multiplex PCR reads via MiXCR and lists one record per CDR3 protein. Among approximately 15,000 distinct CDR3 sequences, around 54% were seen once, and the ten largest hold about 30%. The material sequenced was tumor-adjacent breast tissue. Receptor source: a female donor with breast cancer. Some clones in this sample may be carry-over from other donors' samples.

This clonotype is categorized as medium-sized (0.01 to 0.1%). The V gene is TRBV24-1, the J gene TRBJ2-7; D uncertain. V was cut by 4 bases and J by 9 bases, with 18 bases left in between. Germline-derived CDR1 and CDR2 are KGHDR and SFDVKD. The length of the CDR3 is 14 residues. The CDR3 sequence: CATSDSWASGGQYF. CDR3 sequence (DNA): TGTGCCACCAGTGACTCCTGGGCCTCGGGCGGGCAGTACTTC.

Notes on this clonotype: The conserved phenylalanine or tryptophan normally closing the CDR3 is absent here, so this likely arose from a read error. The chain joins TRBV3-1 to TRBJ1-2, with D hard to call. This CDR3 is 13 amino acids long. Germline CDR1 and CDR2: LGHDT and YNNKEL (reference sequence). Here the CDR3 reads CASGQDGVRGYTL. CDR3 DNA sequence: TGTGCCAGCGGCCAAGATGGAGTTCGGGGCTACACCCTC.

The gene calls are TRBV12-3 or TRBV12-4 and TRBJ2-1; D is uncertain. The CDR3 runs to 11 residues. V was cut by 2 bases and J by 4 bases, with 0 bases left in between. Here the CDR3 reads CASSLYNEQFF. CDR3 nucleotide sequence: TGTGCCAGCAGTTTATACAATGAGCAGTTCTTC.

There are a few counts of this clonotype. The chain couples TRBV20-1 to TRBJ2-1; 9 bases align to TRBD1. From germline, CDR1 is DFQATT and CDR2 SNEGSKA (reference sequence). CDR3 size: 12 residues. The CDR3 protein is CRLDRGNNEQFF. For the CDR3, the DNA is TGCAGATTGGACAGGGGAAACAATGAGCAGTTCTTC.

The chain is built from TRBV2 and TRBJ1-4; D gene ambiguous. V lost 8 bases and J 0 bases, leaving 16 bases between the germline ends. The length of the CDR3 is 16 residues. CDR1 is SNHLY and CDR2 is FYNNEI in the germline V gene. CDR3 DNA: TGTGCCAGCGGAAACTATCCCCTTGCAACTAATGAAAAACTGTTTTTT. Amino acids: CASGNYPLATNEKLFF.

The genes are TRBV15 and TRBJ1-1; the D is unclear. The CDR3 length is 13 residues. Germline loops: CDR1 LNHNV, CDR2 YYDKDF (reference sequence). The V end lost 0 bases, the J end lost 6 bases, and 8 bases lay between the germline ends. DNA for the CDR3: TGTGCCACCAGCAGAGATATAGTGCCTGAAGCTTTCTTT. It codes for CATSRDIVPEAFF.

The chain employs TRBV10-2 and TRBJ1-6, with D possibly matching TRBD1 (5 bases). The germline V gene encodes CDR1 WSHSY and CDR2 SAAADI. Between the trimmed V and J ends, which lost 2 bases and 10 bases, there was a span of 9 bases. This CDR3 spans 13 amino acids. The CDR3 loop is CASSEEGISPLHF. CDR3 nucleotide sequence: TGCGCCAGCAGTGAGGAGGGGATCTCACCCCTCCACTTT.

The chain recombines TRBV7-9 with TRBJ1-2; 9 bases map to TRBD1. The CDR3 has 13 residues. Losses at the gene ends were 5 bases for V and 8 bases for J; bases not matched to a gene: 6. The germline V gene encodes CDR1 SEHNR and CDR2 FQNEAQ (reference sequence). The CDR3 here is CASSQQGARGYTF. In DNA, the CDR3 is TGTGCCAGCAGCCAACAGGGGGCTCGAGGCTACACCTTC.

CDR3 in amino acids: CSARPYAGDGYTF. The CDR3 DNA follows: TGCAGTGCTAGACCATACGCAGGGGATGGCTACACCTTC. The chain couples TRBV20-1 to TRBJ1-2, with D tentatively TRBD1 (6 bases). CDR3 size: 13 residues. The V gene's germline CDR1 is DFQATT and CDR2 SNEGSKA (reference sequence). V was clipped by 2 bases and J by 6 bases, with 13 bases between them.

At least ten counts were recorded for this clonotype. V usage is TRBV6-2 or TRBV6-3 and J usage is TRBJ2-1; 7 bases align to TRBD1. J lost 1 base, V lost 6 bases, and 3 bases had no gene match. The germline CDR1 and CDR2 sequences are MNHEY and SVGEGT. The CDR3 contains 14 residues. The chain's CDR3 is CASSRQGSYNEQFF. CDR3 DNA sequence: TGTGCCAGCAGCCGACAGGGATCCTACAATGAGCAGTTCTTC.